The 19 T cell receptor beta chains listed next were all sequenced from one sample in a study of control samples from healthy donors and cancer patients (dated by TCRdb to 2020 to 2022). Library construction relied on the immunoSEQ multiplex PCR assay. In its TCRdb copy, this immuneACCESS table keeps in-frame sequences only and misses some clones. Where compared with another copy, unresolved V genes explain less than half of these, and the others have no known cause. This sample is represented by roughly 70,000 clones; roughly 93% of them were singletons. The biggest ten clones account for 2.5% to 3% of the sample. The sequenced material came from blood. The receptors derive from a woman in her 30s in good health.

This clone was observed once. This chain joins TRBV6-5 and TRBJ2-2; unclear D gene. V was pared by 3 bases and J by 3 bases, with 8 bases between. CDR1 is MNHEY and CDR2 is SVGAGI in the germline V gene. This CDR3 has 14 residues. The CDR3 sequence is CASSYRADTGELFF. As DNA, the CDR3 is TGTGCCAGCAGTTATAGGGCGGACACCGGGGAGCTGTTTTTT.

The gene calls are TRBV2 and TRBJ1-3; 10 positions match TRBD1. Germline V gives CDR1 SNHLY, CDR2 FYNNEI. V was clipped by 8 bases and J by 0 bases; unmatched bases: 10. CDR3 length: 17 amino acids. The CDR3 region has the DNA TGTGCCAGCTTTGGACAGGGGGATATGTTCTCTGGAAACACCATATATTTT. Protein: CASFGQGDMFSGNTIYF.

V gene TRBV5-1 combines with J gene TRBJ1-5, with a weak D call TRBD1 (5 bases). The CDR3 loop spans 15 amino acids. V gave up 1 base and J gave up 0 bases, with 8 bases separating them. CDR1 SGHRS and CDR2 YFSETQ come from the germline V gene. The CDR3 spells CASSLNGGSNQPQHF. CDR3 nucleotide sequence: TGCGCCAGCAGCTTGAATGGGGGTAGCAATCAGCCCCAGCATTTT.

The V gene is TRBV3-1 (or the pseudogene TRBV3-2), the J gene TRBJ1-1, with TRBD1 as a possible D gene (6 bases). With 0 bases removed from V and 5 bases from J, the gap between germline ends came to 28 bases. Germline V gives CDR1 LGHDT, CDR2 YNNKEL (reference sequence). CDR3 size: 20 residues. CDR3 loop: CASSQDLPGTPHLRGTEAFF. The DNA for the CDR3 is TGTGCCAGCAGCCAAGATCTCCCTGGGACGCCTCATTTAAGGGGGACTGAAGCTTTCTTT.

The chain employs TRBV11-2 and TRBJ2-1; 16 positions match TRBD2. CDR1 and CDR2 (germline): SGHAT, FQNNGV. CDR3 length: 18 amino acids. Trimming cost V 4 bases and J 4 bases; bases outside gene matches: 7. The chain's CDR3 is CASSSRGTSGGGYNEQFF. In DNA, the CDR3 is TGTGCCAGCAGCTCCCGAGGGACTAGCGGGGGGGGTTACAATGAGCAGTTCTTC. Variable domain in full (rest from reference TRBV11-2 and TRBJ2-1): EAGVAQSPRYKIIEKRQSVAFWCNPISGHATLYWYQQILGQGPKLLIQFQNNGVVDDSQLPKDRFSAERLKGVDSTLKIQPAKLEDSAVYLCASSSRGTSGGGYNEQFFGPGTRLTVL.

This CDR3 reads CASSPPYSTDTQYF. CDR3 DNA: TGTGCCAGCTCACCACCCTATAGCACAGATACGCAGTATTTT. The rearrangement links TRBV18 to TRBJ2-3; D call uncertain. This CDR3 is built from 14 residues. V gave up 0 bases and J gave up 0 bases, with 4 bases separating them. In germline, CDR1 is KGHSH, CDR2 LQKENI.

V gene TRBV11-2 combines with J gene TRBJ1-3; 10 bases align to TRBD1. CDR1 is SGHAT and CDR2 is FQNNGV in the germline V gene. CDR3 length equals 16 residues. V lost 6 bases and J lost 0; bases outside the gene matches: 5. The CDR3 spells CASRTGGPLSGNTIYF. CDR3 nucleotide sequence: TGTGCCAGCAGGACAGGGGGCCCTCTCTCTGGAAACACCATATATTTT.

The chain employs TRBV28 and TRBJ1-4, with D tentatively TRBD1 (6 bases). With 5 bases removed from V and 8 bases from J, the gap between germline ends came to 18 bases. CDR1 MDHEN and CDR2 SYDVKM come from the germline V gene. The CDR3 loop spans 15 amino acids. CDR3 nucleotide sequence: TGTGCCAGCAGTCCGCTGTCAGGGGAGGGGGAAAAACTGTTTTTT. Residues: CASSPLSGEGEKLFF.

This chain connects TRBV6-4 to TRBJ1-5; D might be TRBD1 (6 bases). Germline V lookup: CDR1 MRHNA, CDR2 SNTAGT. CDR3 length: 14 residues. V was cut by 6 bases and J by 1 base, with 10 bases left in between. CDR3 amino acids: CASRSGQSNQPQHF. DNA for the CDR3: TGTGCCAGCAGGTCGGGACAAAGCAATCAGCCCCAGCATTTT.

V is TRBV4-1 and J is TRBJ1-6; D not resolved. The CDR3 totals 14 residues. V was pared by 1 base and J by 10 bases, with 11 bases between. CDR1 and CDR2 (germline): MGHRA, YSYEKL. The CDR3 sequence is CASSQVSRESPLHF. The DNA of the CDR3 is TGCGCCAGCAGCCAAGTCTCCCGTGAGTCACCCCTCCACTTT.

The chain is built from TRBV5-4 and TRBJ1-3; no firm D call. The CDR3 consists of 15 residues. V gave up 2 bases and J gave up 0 bases, with 9 bases separating them. Germline V CDR1 and CDR2: SGHNT, YYREEE (reference sequence). The CDR3 nucleotides are TGTGCCAGCAGCTTCTGGGGAAGCTCTGGAAACACCATATATTTT. As protein: CASSFWGSSGNTIYF.

The chain uses TRBV6-6 and TRBJ1-2; D ambiguous. V gave up 7 bases and J gave up 4 bases, with 7 bases separating them. The CDR3 covers 11 residues. Germline CDR1 MNHNY, CDR2 SVGAGI (reference sequence). The CDR3 reads CASNGFYGYTF. CDR3 DNA sequence: TGTGCCAGCAATGGGTTCTATGGCTACACCTTC.

The V and J genes are TRBV4-2 and TRBJ1-1, with D unclear. This CDR3 region has 15 residues. Germline-derived CDR1 and CDR2 are LGHNA and YNFKEQ. Trimming left V 0 bases short and J 3 bases short, with 11 bases between. The CDR3 DNA is TGTGCCAGCAGCCAAGAAACCACCTGGGACACTGAAGCTTTCTTT. Amino acids: CASSQETTWDTEAFF.

The rearrangement uses TRBV18 and TRBJ1-1, with a possible D match to TRBD1 (5 bases). CDR1 is KGHSH and CDR2 is LQKENI in the germline V gene. Trimming removed 4 bases at V and 1 base at J, with 16 bases between. This CDR3 region has 16 residues. The CDR3 coding sequence is TGTGCCAGCTCACTTGGGGAAGACAGAGCGAACACTGAAGCTTTCTTT. The encoded protein is CASSLGEDRANTEAFF. Drawing the rest from reference TRBV18 and TRBJ1-1, the complete variable domain is NAGVMQNPRHLVRRRGQEARLRCSPMKGHSHVYWYRQLPEEGLKFMVYLQKENIIDESGMPKERFSAEFPKEGPSILRIQQVVRGDSAAYFCASSLGEDRANTEAFFGQGTRLTVV.

The rearrangement uses TRBV6-5 and TRBJ1-1; D is ambiguous. CDR1 is MNHEY, CDR2 SVGAGI, per germline. This CDR3 contains 14 residues. V lost 6 bases and J 0 bases, leaving 11 bases between the germline ends. The CDR3 loop is CASRGIDMNTEAFF. In DNA form, the CDR3 reads TGTGCCAGCAGGGGAATAGACATGAACACTGAAGCTTTCTTT.

V gene TRBV6-6 combines with J gene TRBJ1-4, with 8 bases identical to TRBD1. The CDR3 has 17 amino acids. The V gene end was trimmed by 5 bases and the J gene end by 4 bases; junction bases not matched to a gene: 12. Looked up from germline, CDR1 is MNHNY and CDR2 is SVGAGI (reference sequence). The CDR3, as DNA: TGTGCCAGCAGTCCCGGGACAGGAGGAGCTTTTAATGAAAAACTGTTTTTT. Amino acids: CASSPGTGGAFNEKLFF.

J is TRBJ2-1 and V is TRBV11-2, with 7 positions matching TRBD1. With V trimmed by 3 bases and J by 12 bases, 2 bases remained unmatched. Germline CDR1 and CDR2: SGHAT and FQNNGV. There are 11 residues in the CDR3. For the CDR3, the DNA is TGTGCCAGCAGCTTCCGGGACAGGCAGTTCTTC. It yields the protein CASSFRDRQFF. The entire variable domain, with the rest obtained from reference TRBV11-2 and TRBJ2-1, is as follows: EAGVAQSPRYKIIEKRQSVAFWCNPISGHATLYWYQQILGQGPKLLIQFQNNGVVDDSQLPKDRFSAERLKGVDSTLKIQPAKLEDSAVYLCASSFRDRQFFGPGTRLTVL.

The rearrangement links TRBV28 to TRBJ1-6; D remains ambiguous. V lost 4 bases to trimming and J lost 7 bases, with 11 bases between them. This CDR3 region has 14 residues. Germline-derived CDR1 and CDR2 are MDHEN and SYDVKM. The CDR3 nucleotides are TGTGCCAGCAGTTCTTCAGGCCTCAATTCACCCCTCCACTTT. It encodes CASSSSGLNSPLHF.

The V call is TRBV5-1, the J call TRBJ1-4, with a possible D match to TRBD1 (5 bases). Germline-derived CDR1 and CDR2 are SGHRS and YFSETQ. There are 14 residues in the CDR3. V lost 4 bases and J lost 2, with 9 bases in between. DNA of the CDR3: TGCGCCAGCAGCCAAGGGGACACTAATGAAAAACTGTTTTTT. Translated: CASSQGDTNEKLFF. Combining the CDR3 with reference TRBV5-1 and TRBJ1-4 gives the whole variable domain KAGVTQTPRYLIKTRGQQVTLSCSPISGHRSVSWYQQTPGQGLQFLFEYFSETQRNKGNFPGRFSGRQFSNSRSEMNVSTLELGDSALYLCASSQGDTNEKLFFGSGTQLSVL.